Described below is a single T cell receptor (beta chain) sequence and its context. Its specific antigen is unknown. Per-base qualities were not stored, and no clone one base away is much larger. This sample is drawn from a study of CD8+ T cells in alopecia areata listed by TCRdb under 2018. A note on the overall study: The treated patients took part in an open-label pilot trial in which moderate-to-severe alopecia areata was treated with oral tofacitinib at 5 to 10 mg twice daily. Tofacitinib was administered for 6 to 18 months, and 6 months of follow-up off drug were then conducted to assess delayed response and recurrence. High-throughput TCRbeta sequencing was used to examine T cell clonal expansion in alopecia areata in both the C3H/HeJ mouse model and human patients. Human TCRbeta sequencing covered scalp tissue and sorted CD4+ and CD8+ peripheral blood T cells from patchy and totalis/universalis alopecia areata patients and healthy controls. Tofacitinib-treated patients had biopsies at baseline and at 4 and 24 weeks of treatment, with a later scalp biopsy in several patients. Scalp clonality was compared across normal scalp (n=4), patchy alopecia areata scalp (n=8), and alopecia totalis/universalis scalp (n=8). The RNA source kit depended on sample type: the PAXgene miRNA kit for fixed scalp, the miRNeasy kit for PBMCs, and the RNeasy kit for mouse skin. immunoSEQ multiplex PCR using 35 Vbeta forward primers and 13 Jbeta reverse primers was used to amplify TCRbeta CDR3 regions. General conclusions and limits of the study: Resident alphabeta T cells in normal human skin are also sequenced, complicating scalp TCR repertoire analysis, unlike mouse skin dominated by gammadelta T cells. Compared with normal scalp, lesional scalp had higher clonality and more expanded CD8+ clones, particularly in alopecia totalis/universalis, a pattern that suggests antigenic drive. Shared TCR sequences between patients were less evident than in mice, which may be partly attributable to HLA diversity in the patient population.

To prepare the library, the immunoSEQ multiplex PCR assay was applied. For TCR sequencing, RNA was extracted from every sample and reverse transcribed into cDNA to serve as template. SuperScript III was used for first-strand cDNA synthesis, primed with a 2:1 mix of oligo-dT and random hexamers. A synthetic immune receptor repertoire was used to gauge amplification bias, and whatever bias remained was removed computationally. On the study's bioinformatics: Raw reads were preprocessed to remove errors, and CDR3 was defined by IMGT conventions from the conserved cysteine to phenylalanine. To get clonality, Shannon entropy was normalized by log2 of the number of productive unique TCRs and the result was subtracted from 1. Whether each scalp clone was CD4 or CD8 was inferred by checking scalp TCRbeta sequences against the CD4 and CD8 repertoires from sorted blood. In its TCRdb copy, this immuneACCESS table keeps in-frame sequences only and misses some clones. Where compared with another copy, unresolved V genes explain less than half of these, and the others have no known cause. D and trimming come from the DNA, and the V and J calls and clone size come from that table. The sample table contains about 200,000 clones; only one count was recorded for roughly 57% of them. 0.45% of the sample comes from the top ten.

Germline trimming amounts to 5 bases on V and 3 bases on J, with 12 as the count of junction bases outside the gene matches. The CDR3 covers 16 residues, taking in both the cysteine and the phenylalanine. Of all the DNA, just the CDR3 is kept, 48 bases in frame from base 1. Based on the germline V gene, the CDR1 and CDR2 sequences are SGHTA and FQGNSA. What this sample's time point label stands for: baseline before oral tofacitinib. From alopecia areata patients, peripheral blood was collected along with lesional scalp punch biopsies. PBMCs were isolated by density centrifugation and stained for CD3, CD4 and CD8, after which CD4+ and CD8+ T cells were sorted on a FACSAria.

The clonotype was recovered from a human donor with alopecia areata. Rearrangement joined TRBV7-2 to TRBJ1-1, and 7 bases in between align with TRBD1. The starting material was CD4+ T cells sorted from blood, obtained at week 0. The base sequence is TGTGCCAGCAGCGTGACAGGGTCCTCGTGGGACACTGAAGCTTTCTTT. This encodes CASSVTGSSWDTEAFF.